This TCR beta chain was identified in a study of cytomegalovirus exposure and HLA in healthy donors. Per germline, CDR1 SGHRS and CDR2 YFSETQ. This CDR3 spans 15 amino acids. Both 60 Vbeta primers and 13 Jbeta primers went into the PCR. TCRdb's copy holds only in-frame clones and misses some; the assay was immunoSEQ multiplex PCR. The data contain roughly 43,000 clones, approximately 80% of them singletons. The rearrangement uses TRBV5-1 and TRBJ2-5; TRBD1 aligns across 10 bases. The J call may be mistaken, given a closer DNA end match to TRBJ2-7. This clonotype was sampled from a man aged 25 to 40 in good health and CMV-seronegative. Source material: PBMCs. The CDR3 DNA is TGCGCCAGCAGTCGTCCGGGACAGGGGCATTACGAGCAGTACTTC. As protein: CASSRPGQGHYEQYF.